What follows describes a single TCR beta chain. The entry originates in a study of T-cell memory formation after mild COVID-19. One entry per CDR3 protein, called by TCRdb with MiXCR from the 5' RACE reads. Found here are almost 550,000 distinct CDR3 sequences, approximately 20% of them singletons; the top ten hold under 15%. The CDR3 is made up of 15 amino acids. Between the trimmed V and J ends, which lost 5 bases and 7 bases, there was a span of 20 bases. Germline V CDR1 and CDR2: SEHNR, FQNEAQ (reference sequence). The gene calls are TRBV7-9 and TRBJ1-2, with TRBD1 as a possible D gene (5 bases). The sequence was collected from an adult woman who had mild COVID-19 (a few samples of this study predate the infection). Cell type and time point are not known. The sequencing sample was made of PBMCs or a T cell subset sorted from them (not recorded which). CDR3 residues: CASSAAGIEESGYTF. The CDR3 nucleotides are TGTGCCAGCAGCGCTGCAGGGATAGAAGAAAGTGGCTACACCTTC.